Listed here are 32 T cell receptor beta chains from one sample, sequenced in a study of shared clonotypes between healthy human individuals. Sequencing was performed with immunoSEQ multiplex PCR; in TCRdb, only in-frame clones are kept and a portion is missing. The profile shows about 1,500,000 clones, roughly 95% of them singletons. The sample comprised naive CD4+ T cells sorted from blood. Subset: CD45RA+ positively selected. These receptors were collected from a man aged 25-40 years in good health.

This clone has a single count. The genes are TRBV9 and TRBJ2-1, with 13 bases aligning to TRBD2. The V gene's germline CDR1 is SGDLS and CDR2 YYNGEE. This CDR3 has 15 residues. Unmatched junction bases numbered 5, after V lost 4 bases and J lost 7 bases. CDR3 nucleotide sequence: TGTGCCAGCAGCATCGGACTAGCGGGAGAGAATGAGCAGTTCTTC. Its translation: CASSIGLAGENEQFF.

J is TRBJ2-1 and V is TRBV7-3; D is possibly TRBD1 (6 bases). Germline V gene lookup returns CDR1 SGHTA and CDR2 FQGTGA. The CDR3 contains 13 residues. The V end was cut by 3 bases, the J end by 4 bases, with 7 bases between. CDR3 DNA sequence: TGTGCCAGCAGCTTCGGACAGTACAATGAGCAGTTCTTC. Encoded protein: CASSFGQYNEQFF.

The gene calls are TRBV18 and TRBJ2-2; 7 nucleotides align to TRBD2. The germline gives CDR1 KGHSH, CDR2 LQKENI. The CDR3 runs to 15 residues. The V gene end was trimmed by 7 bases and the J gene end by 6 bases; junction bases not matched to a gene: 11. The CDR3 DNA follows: TGTGCCAGCTACGCGTCTTCCCTAGCGGCCGGGGAGCTGTTTTTT. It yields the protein CASYASSLAAGELFF.

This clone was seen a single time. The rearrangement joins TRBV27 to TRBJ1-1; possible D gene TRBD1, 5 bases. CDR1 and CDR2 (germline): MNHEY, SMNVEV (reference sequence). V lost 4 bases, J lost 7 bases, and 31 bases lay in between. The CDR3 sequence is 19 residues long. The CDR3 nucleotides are TGTGCCAGCAGTTCCCCAACCAGCTGGCTCGTCGGGGGACCAAGTGAAGCTTTCTTT. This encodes CASSSPTSWLVGGPSEAFF.

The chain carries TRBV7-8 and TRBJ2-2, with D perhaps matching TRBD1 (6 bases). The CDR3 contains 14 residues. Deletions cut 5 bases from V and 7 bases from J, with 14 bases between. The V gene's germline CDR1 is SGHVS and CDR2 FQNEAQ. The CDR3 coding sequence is TGTGCCAGCAGCGTCCCGCAGGGGTTCGGGGAGCTGTTTTTT. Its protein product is CASSVPQGFGELFF.

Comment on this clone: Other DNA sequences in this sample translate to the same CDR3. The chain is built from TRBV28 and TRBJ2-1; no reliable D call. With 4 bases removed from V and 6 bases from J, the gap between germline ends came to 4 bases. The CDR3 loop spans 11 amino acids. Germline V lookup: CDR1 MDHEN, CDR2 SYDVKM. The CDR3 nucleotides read TGTGCCAGCAGTTCCGGCAATGAGCAGTTCTTC. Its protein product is CASSSGNEQFF.

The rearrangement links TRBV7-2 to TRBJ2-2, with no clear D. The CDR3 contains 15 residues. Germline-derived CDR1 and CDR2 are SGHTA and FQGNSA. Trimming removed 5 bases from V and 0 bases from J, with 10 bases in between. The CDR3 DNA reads TGTGCCAGCAGCCCCCCCTCTACGAACACCGGGGAGCTGTTTTTT. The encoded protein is CASSPPSTNTGELFF.

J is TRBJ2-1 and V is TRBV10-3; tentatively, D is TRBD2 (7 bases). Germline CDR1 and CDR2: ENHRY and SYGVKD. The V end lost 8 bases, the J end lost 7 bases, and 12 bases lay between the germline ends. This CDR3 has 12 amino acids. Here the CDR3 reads CAIDEGGNEQFF. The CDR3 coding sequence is TGTGCCATCGATGAGGGGGGGAATGAGCAGTTCTTC.

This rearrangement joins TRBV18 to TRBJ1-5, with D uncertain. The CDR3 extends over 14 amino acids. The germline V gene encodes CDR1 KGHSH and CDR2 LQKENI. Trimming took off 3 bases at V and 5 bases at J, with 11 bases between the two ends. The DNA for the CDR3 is TGTGCCAGCTCACCCGCCGCCTCCGATCAGCCCCAGCATTTT. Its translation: CASSPAASDQPQHF.

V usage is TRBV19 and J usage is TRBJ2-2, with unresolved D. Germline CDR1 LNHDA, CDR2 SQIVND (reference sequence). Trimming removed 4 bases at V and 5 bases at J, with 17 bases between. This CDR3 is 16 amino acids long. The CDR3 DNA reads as TGTGCCAGTAGTAAGACAAGGGCGGTTGCAACCGGGGAGCTGTTTTTT. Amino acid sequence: CASSKTRAVATGELFF.

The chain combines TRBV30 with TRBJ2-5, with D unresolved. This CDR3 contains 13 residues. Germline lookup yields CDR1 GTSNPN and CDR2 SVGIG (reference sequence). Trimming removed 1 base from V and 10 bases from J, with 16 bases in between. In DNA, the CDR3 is TGTGCCTGGAGTGGGACCGCCGGTCTGGGCCAGTACTTC. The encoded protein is CAWSGTAGLGQYF. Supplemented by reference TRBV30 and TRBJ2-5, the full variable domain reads SQTIHQWPATLVQPVGSPLSLECTVEGTSNPNLYWYRQAAGRGLQLLFYSVGIGQISSEVPQNLSASRPQDRQFILSSKKLLLSDSGFYLCAWSGTAGLGQYFGPGTRLLVL.

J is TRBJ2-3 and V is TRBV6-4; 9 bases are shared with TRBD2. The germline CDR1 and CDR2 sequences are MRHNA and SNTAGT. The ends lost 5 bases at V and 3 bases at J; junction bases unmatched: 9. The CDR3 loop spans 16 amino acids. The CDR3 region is CASSLHSGSLTDTQYF. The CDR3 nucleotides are TGTGCCAGCAGTTTACATAGCGGGAGTTTAACAGATACGCAGTATTTT.

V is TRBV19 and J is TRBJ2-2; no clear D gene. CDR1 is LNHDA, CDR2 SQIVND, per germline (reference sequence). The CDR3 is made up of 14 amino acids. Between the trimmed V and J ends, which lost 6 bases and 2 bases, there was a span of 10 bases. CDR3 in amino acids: CASSQKVNTGELFF. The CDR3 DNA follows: TGTGCCAGTAGCCAGAAGGTAAACACCGGGGAGCTGTTTTTT. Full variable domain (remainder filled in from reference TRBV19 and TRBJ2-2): DGGITQSPKYLFRKEGQNVTLSCEQNLNHDAMYWYRQDPGQGLRLIYYSQIVNDFQKGDIAEGYSVSREKKESFPLTVTSAQKNPTAFYLCASSQKVNTGELFFGEGSRLTVL.

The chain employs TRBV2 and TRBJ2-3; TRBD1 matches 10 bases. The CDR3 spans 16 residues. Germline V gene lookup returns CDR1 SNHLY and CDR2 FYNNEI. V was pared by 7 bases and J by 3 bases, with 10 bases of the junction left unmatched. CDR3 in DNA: TGTGCCAGCAACGGTCCCGGGACAGGGGCAACAGATACGCAGTATTTT. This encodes CASNGPGTGATDTQYF.

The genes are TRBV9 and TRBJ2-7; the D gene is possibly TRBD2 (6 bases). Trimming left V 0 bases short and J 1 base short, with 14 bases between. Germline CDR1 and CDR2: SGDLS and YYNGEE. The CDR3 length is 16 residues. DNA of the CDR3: TGTGCCAGCAGCGTAGGGGGGGACTTTTTGTCCTACGAGCAGTACTTC. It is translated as CASSVGGDFLSYEQYF.

The chain's CDR3 is CASSESTGGYYGYTF. The CDR3 nucleotides are TGTGCCAGCTCCGAATCCACAGGGGGTTACTATGGCTACACCTTC. The chain is built from TRBV18 and TRBJ1-2, with TRBD1 matching 8 bases. The CDR3 totals 15 residues. CDR1 is KGHSH, CDR2 LQKENI, per germline. V lost 6 bases to trimming and J lost 3 bases; unmatched junction nucleotides: 9.

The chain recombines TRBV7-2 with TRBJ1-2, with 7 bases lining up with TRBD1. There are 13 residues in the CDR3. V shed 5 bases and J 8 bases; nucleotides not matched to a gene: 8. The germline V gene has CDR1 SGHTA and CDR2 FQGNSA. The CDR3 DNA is TGTGCCAGCAGCGTCCCGGGACAGTTCGGCTACACCTTC. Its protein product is CASSVPGQFGYTF. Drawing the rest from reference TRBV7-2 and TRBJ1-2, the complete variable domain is GAGVSQSPSNKVTEKGKDVELRCDPISGHTALYWYRQSLGQGLEFLIYFQGNSAPDKSGLPSDRFSAERTGGSVSTLTIQRTQQEDSAVYLCASSVPGQFGYTFGSGTRLTVV.

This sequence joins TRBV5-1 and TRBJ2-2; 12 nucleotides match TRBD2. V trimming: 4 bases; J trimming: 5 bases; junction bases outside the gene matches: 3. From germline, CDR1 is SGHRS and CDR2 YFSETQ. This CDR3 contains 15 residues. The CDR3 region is CASSPGLAGTGELFF. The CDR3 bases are TGCGCCAGCAGCCCCGGACTAGCGGGGACCGGGGAGCTGTTTTTT.

Written as DNA, the CDR3 is TGTGCCAGCAGTGTGTCGGATGGCTACACCTTC. This encodes CASSVSDGYTF. The genes are TRBV25-1 and TRBJ1-2; D gene uncertain. Germline V CDR1 and CDR2: MGHDK, SYGVNS. Trimming left V 4 bases short and J 6 bases short, with 6 bases between. There are 11 residues in the CDR3.

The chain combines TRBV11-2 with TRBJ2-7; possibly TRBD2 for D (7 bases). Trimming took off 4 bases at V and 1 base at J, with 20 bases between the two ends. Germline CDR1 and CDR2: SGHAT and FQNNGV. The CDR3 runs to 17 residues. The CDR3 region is CASSSLGGRGRSYEQYF. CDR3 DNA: TGTGCCAGCAGCTCCCTCGGGGGGCGAGGTAGGTCCTACGAGCAGTACTTC.

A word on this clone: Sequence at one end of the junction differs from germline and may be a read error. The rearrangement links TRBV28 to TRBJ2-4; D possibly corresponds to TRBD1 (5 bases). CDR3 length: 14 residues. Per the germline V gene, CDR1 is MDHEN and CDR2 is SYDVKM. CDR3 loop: CASGAVRAKSIQYF. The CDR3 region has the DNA TGTGCCAGCGGGGCTGTTCGCGCCAAAAGCATTCAGTACTTC.

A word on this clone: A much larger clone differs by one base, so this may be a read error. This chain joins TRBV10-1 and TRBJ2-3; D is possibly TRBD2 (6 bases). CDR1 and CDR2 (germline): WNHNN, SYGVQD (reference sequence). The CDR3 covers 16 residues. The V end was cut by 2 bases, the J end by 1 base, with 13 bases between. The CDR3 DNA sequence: TGCGCCAGCAGTGAGACAATTGGGGAGGGCACAGATACGCAGTATTTT. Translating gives CASSETIGEGTDTQYF.

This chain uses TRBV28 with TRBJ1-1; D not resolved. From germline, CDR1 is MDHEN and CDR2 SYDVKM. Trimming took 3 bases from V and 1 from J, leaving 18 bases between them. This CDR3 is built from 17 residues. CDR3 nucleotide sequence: TGTGCCAGCAGTTTCTCCGTAAGGGTGGGGTGGAACACTGAAGCTTTCTTT. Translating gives CASSFSVRVGWNTEAFF.

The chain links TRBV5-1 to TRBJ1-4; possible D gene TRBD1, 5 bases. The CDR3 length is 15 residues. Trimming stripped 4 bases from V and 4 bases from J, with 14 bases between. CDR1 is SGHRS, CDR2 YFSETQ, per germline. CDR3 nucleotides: TGCGCCAGCAGCCCCCGCCCGGGGGTTAATGAAAAACTGTTTTTT. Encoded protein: CASSPRPGVNEKLFF.

CDR3 coding DNA: TGTGCCAGCACCTTCTCGGACAGGCGAAATCAGCCCCAGCATTTT. Its protein is CASTFSDRRNQPQHF. V and J are TRBV28 and TRBJ1-5; 7 nucleotides match TRBD1. V dropped 7 bases and J dropped 4; count of bases not matched to a gene: 10. The CDR3 totals 15 residues. Germline V gene sequence: CDR1 MDHEN, CDR2 SYDVKM.

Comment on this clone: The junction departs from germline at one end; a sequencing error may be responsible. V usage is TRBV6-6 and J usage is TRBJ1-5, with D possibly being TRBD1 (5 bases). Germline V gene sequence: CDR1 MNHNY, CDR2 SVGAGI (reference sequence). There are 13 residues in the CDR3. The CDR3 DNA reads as TGCTTCCTCCCGGACAAAGAAAATCAGCCCCAGCATTTT. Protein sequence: CFLPDKENQPQHF.

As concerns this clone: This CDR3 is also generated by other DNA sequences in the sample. The CDR3 is CASSVASGRGTDTQYF. The DNA of the CDR3 is TGTGCCAGCAGCGTGGCTAGCGGGAGGGGCACAGATACGCAGTATTTT. V gene TRBV9 combines with J gene TRBJ2-3; TRBD2 agrees at 12 bases. V lost 2 bases and J lost 1; bases outside the gene matches: 2. The CDR3 extends over 16 amino acids. CDR1 and CDR2 (germline): SGDLS, YYNGEE.

The CDR3 nucleotides are TGTGCCGCACTAAGGGCCCGACTGGACTATGGCTACACCTTC. This encodes CAALRARLDYGYTF. The chain joins TRBV5-8 to TRBJ1-2; D call uncertain. The germline V gene has CDR1 SGHTS and CDR2 YDEGEE. V gave up 10 bases and J gave up 3 bases, with 19 bases separating them. CDR3 length: 14 residues. The variable domain in full, completed from reference TRBV5-8 and TRBJ1-2, reads EAGVTQSPTHLIKTRGQQATLRCSPISGHTSVYWYQQALGLGLQFLLWYDEGEERNRGNFPPRFSGRQFPNYSSELNVNALELEDSALYLCAALRARLDYGYTFGSGTRLTVV.

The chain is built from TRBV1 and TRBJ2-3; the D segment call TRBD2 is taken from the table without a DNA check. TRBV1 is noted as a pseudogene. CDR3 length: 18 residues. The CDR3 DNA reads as TGCACCAGCAGCCAGGCGCATGTATGTGGCGGGAGGACAGATACGCAGTATTTT. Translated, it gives CTSSQAHVCGGRTDTQYF.

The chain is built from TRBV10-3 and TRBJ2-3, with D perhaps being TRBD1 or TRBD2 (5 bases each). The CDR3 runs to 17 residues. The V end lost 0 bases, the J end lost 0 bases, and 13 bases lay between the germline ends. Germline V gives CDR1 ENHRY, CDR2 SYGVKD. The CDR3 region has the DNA TGTGCCATCAGTGAGTCGCAAGCGGACATAAGCACAGATACGCAGTATTTT. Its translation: CAISESQADISTDTQYF.

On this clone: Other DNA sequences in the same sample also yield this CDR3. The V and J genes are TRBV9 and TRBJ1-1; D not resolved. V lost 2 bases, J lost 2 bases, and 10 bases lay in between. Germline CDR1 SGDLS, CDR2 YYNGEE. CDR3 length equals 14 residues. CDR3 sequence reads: CASSVGTANTEAFF. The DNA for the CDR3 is TGTGCCAGCAGCGTGGGCACAGCAAACACTGAAGCTTTCTTT.

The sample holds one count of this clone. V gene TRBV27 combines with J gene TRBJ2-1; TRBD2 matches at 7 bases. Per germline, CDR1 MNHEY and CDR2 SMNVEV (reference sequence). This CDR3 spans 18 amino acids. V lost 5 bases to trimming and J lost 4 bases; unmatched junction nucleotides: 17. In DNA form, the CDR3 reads TGTGCCAGCAGTCCATGGGGTCCGGCGGGAGCTTCTTACAATGAGCAGTTCTTC. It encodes CASSPWGPAGASYNEQFF.